Shown below are 22 T cell receptor beta chains from a single sample sequenced in a study of cytomegalovirus exposure and HLA in healthy donors. Use of 60 Vbeta and 13 Jbeta primers characterized the PCR. Here immunoSEQ multiplex PCR was the method, and the copy in TCRdb shows in-frame clones only, minus some. The ten top clones account for about 3.2%, within a sample of 85,000 to 110,000 clones. The sequencing input was PBMCs. All receptors derive from a man aged 35-49 years in good health and CMV-seronegative.

The V call is TRBV5-4, the J call TRBJ2-7; TRBD1 matches at 9 bases. The CDR3 consists of 16 residues. V lost 4 bases, J lost 1 base, and 9 bases stayed unmatched. CDR1 and CDR2 from the germline V gene are SGHNT and YYREEE (reference sequence). The chain's CDR3 is CASSIPGQGFSYEQYF. CDR3 bases: TGTGCCAGCAGCATACCGGGACAGGGCTTTTCCTACGAGCAGTACTTC.

The chain uses TRBV28 and TRBJ2-7; possibly TRBD2 for D (7 bases). CDR3 size: 14 residues. The V and J ends lost 6 bases and 1 base respectively, with 13 bases between them. The germline V gene encodes CDR1 MDHEN and CDR2 SYDVKM. The CDR3: CASRGGGRSYEQYF. The DNA for the CDR3 is TGTGCCAGCAGGGGAGGGGGTAGATCCTACGAGCAGTACTTC.

This chain joins TRBV6-5 and TRBJ2-5; D might be TRBD1 (6 bases). The J call may not be correct, given that the DNA end is closer to TRBJ2-7. The germline V gene encodes CDR1 MNHEY and CDR2 SVGAGI. The CDR3 length is 14 residues. CDR3 in amino acids: CASSTSQGPYEQYF. The CDR3 nucleotides read TGTGCCAGCAGTACCTCTCAGGGGCCCTACGAGCAGTACTTC.

The gene calls are TRBV5-1 and TRBJ2-1; TRBD1 aligns across 7 bases. Trimming took 1 base from V and 6 from J; bases not matched to a gene: 4. In germline, CDR1 is SGHRS, CDR2 YFSETQ. The CDR3 consists of 14 residues. The CDR3 reads CASSLSGTANEQFF. CDR3 coding DNA: TGCGCCAGCAGCTTGTCCGGGACAGCCAATGAGCAGTTCTTC.

The chain has TRBV4-3 and TRBJ2-2; 13 bases fit TRBD2. With V trimmed by 1 base and J by 5 bases, 7 bases remained unmatched. Looked up from germline, CDR1 is LGHNA and CDR2 is YSLEER. The CDR3 spans 18 residues. The CDR3 loop is CASSQASGLAGVTGELFF. The DNA of the CDR3 is TGCGCCAGCAGCCAAGCTTCCGGACTAGCGGGAGTTACCGGGGAGCTGTTTTTT.

The V call is TRBV18, the J call TRBJ1-1; no clear D gene. The CDR3 runs 14 residues. Trimming shortened V by 2 bases and J by 4 bases, and 11 bases separated the two germline ends. The germline V gene has CDR1 KGHSH and CDR2 LQKENI. DNA for the CDR3: TGTGCCAGCTCACCAGAGGGCAGGAGCACTGAAGCTTTCTTT. This gives the protein CASSPEGRSTEAFF.

This chain links TRBV10-3 with TRBJ1-2, with TRBD1 identical over 11 bases. CDR3 length: 16 amino acids. Germline CDR1 is ENHRY and CDR2 is SYGVKD. V was pared by 6 bases and J by 5 bases, with 11 bases of the junction left unmatched. CDR3 loop: CAISGGTGQGAYGYTF. For the CDR3, the DNA is TGTGCCATCAGCGGCGGTACAGGACAGGGGGCTTATGGCTACACCTTC.

The chain couples TRBV19 to TRBJ1-5, with 9 bases that match TRBD1. The germline CDR1 and CDR2 sequences are LNHDA and SQIVND (reference sequence). V shed 4 bases and J 7 bases; nucleotides not matched to a gene: 2. CDR3 length equals 13 residues. The CDR3 protein is CASSKTGGQPQHF. The CDR3 nucleotides are TGTGCCAGTAGTAAGACAGGGGGACAGCCCCAGCATTTT. The entire variable domain, with the rest obtained from reference TRBV19 and TRBJ1-5, is as follows: DGGITQSPKYLFRKEGQNVTLSCEQNLNHDAMYWYRQDPGQGLRLIYYSQIVNDFQKGDIAEGYSVSREKKESFPLTVTSAQKNPTAFYLCASSKTGGQPQHFGDGTRLSIL.

For the CDR3, the DNA is TGCAGCTTCCGTGGGCCAGTTACCACTGAAGCTTTCTTT. This translates into CSFRGPVTTEAFF. This chain joins TRBV29-1 and TRBJ1-1; D is unresolved. The CDR3 totals 13 residues. Germline V gives CDR1 SQVTM, CDR2 ANQGSEA. V lost 8 bases, J lost 4 bases, and 17 bases lay in between.

This rearrangement joins TRBV18 to TRBJ2-3, with TRBD2 as a possible D gene (5 bases). This CDR3 spans 15 amino acids. V was pared by 4 bases and J by 3 bases, with 14 bases between. CDR1 and CDR2 (germline): KGHSH, LQKENI. The CDR3 region is CASSQQLGRTDTQYF. The CDR3 bases are TGTGCCAGCTCACAACAACTAGGGAGAACAGATACGCAGTATTTT.

V usage is TRBV20-1 and J usage is TRBJ2-7; no clear D gene. The V gene lost 2 bases and the J gene lost 6 bases, with 8 bases spanning the gap. Germline CDR1 DFQATT, CDR2 SNEGSKA (reference sequence). There are 11 residues in the CDR3. The CDR3 is CSARRSGEQYF. In nucleotides, the CDR3 is TGCAGTGCTAGACGGTCGGGCGAGCAGTACTTC.

The chain has TRBV6-5 and TRBJ2-7; 8 nucleotides match TRBD1. CDR3 length equals 14 residues. The germline CDR1 and CDR2 sequences are MNHEY and SVGAGI. V dropped 5 bases and J dropped 5; count of bases not matched to a gene: 8. The CDR3 protein is CASSNRQGLDEQYF. The CDR3 coding sequence is TGTGCCAGCAGTAACCGACAGGGGCTTGACGAGCAGTACTTC.

The chain carries TRBV2 and TRBJ1-1; D may be TRBD1 (6 bases). CDR1 SNHLY and CDR2 FYNNEI come from the germline V gene. The CDR3 length is 12 residues. Trimming pared 5 bases from V and 7 bases from J, leaving 11 bases between. CDR3 DNA: TGTGCCAGCAGTCGACAAGGGGGTGAAGCTTTCTTT. Translation gives CASSRQGGEAFF.

The V call is TRBV5-8, the J call TRBJ2-3; a possible D gene is TRBD2 (7 bases). V shed 6 bases and J shed 6 bases, with 14 bases lying between them. The CDR3 has 13 amino acids. The germline V gene encodes CDR1 SGHTS and CDR2 YDEGEE. CDR3 in amino acids: CASTLTGGDTQYF. The CDR3 region has the DNA TGTGCCAGCACCCTGACGGGGGGCGATACGCAGTATTTT.

V usage is TRBV5-1 and J usage is TRBJ1-2; 10 bases agree with TRBD1. Germline loops: CDR1 SGHRS, CDR2 YFSETQ. After removal of 4 bases from V and 6 bases from J, the junction contained 6 bases not matched to a gene. The CDR3 contains 14 residues. Written as DNA, the CDR3 is TGCGCCAGCAGCATAGGACAGGGGGTCAATGGCTACACCTTC. It yields the protein CASSIGQGVNGYTF.

J is TRBJ1-1 and V is TRBV6-5; unclear D gene. With 0 bases removed from V and 1 base from J, the gap between germline ends came to 6 bases. The CDR3 extends over 14 amino acids. CDR1 and CDR2 from the germline V gene are MNHEY and SVGAGI. The CDR3: CASSYSFRNTEAFF. CDR3 bases: TGTGCCAGCAGTTACTCGTTTAGGAACACTGAAGCTTTCTTT.

The chain combines TRBV6-5 with TRBJ1-4, with a weak D call TRBD1 (5 bases). The V and J ends lost 6 bases and 6 bases respectively, with 17 bases between them. The CDR3 has 15 residues. Germline V lookup: CDR1 MNHEY, CDR2 SVGAGI. The CDR3 DNA is TGTGCCAGCAGAAAGGGGCAGGCTGGGGATGAAAAACTGTTTTTT. Translating gives CASRKGQAGDEKLFF.

This chain connects TRBV10-1 to TRBJ2-7, with a tentative D call TRBD2 (5 bases). The V and J ends lost 6 bases and 0 bases respectively, with 12 bases between them. Germline V gene data show CDR1 as WNHNN and CDR2 as SYGVQD (reference sequence). This CDR3 is 14 amino acids long. The CDR3 here is CASSTGSGSYEQYF. CDR3 sequence (DNA): TGCGCCAGCAGCACCGGCAGCGGCTCCTACGAGCAGTACTTC.

The genes are TRBV4-1 and TRBJ1-2; tentative D call: TRBD1 (6 bases). V was cut by 8 bases and J by 5 bases, with 21 bases left in between. The CDR3 runs to 15 residues. Germline loops: CDR1 MGHRA, CDR2 YSYEKL. This chain's CDR3 is CASSKTTGNIYGYTF. CDR3 nucleotides: TGCGCCAGCTCTAAAACCACAGGGAACATATATGGCTACACCTTC.

The V and J genes are TRBV29-1 and TRBJ2-5; TRBD1 matches at 10 bases. CDR3 length: 16 amino acids. Germline loops: CDR1 SQVTM, CDR2 ANQGSEA. Trimming cost V 5 bases and J 5 bases; bases outside gene matches: 14. The CDR3 DNA reads as TGCAGCGTTCCGACAGGGGGCGAGAAGGTAGGGGAGACCCAGTACTTC. Amino acid sequence: CSVPTGGEKVGETQYF.

The chain is built from TRBV15 and TRBJ1-2, with D hard to call. Looked up from germline, CDR1 is LNHNV and CDR2 is YYDKDF (reference sequence). This CDR3 is built from 12 residues. The germline V and J ends were trimmed by 0 bases and 4 bases, with 3 bases remaining between them. This chain's CDR3 is CATSRDGYGYTF. As DNA, the CDR3 is TGTGCCACCAGCAGAGACGGCTATGGCTACACCTTC. Full variable domain (missing parts from reference TRBV15 and TRBJ1-2): DAMVIQNPRYQVTQFGKPVTLSCSQTLNHNVMYWYQQKSSQAPKLLFHYYDKDFNNEADTPDNFQSRRPNTSFCFLDIRSPGLGDTAMYLCATSRDGYGYTFGSGTRLTVV.

The chain joins TRBV30 to TRBJ2-7, with D hard to call. V was shortened by 0 bases and J by 2 bases, with 11 bases between the two germline ends. Germline V gene sequence: CDR1 GTSNPN, CDR2 SVGIG (reference sequence). The CDR3 is 14 amino acids. This CDR3 reads CAWSVRPTAYEQYF. As DNA, the CDR3 is TGTGCCTGGAGTGTAAGACCGACTGCCTACGAGCAGTACTTC.